This T cell receptor (beta chain) was retrieved from a study of OX40 agonist ivuxolimab in advanced cancers. This clone occurred a few times. This table comes from immunoSEQ multiplex PCR, and its TCRdb copy is limited to in-frame clones, with some not included. The sample yields fewer than 65,000 clones, more than 75% seen once. The CDR3 is 15 amino acids. CDR1 and CDR2 (germline): SQVTM, ANQGSEA. Trimming stripped 4 bases from V and 4 bases from J, with 19 bases between. The sample here was CD4+ or CD8+ T cells sorted from blood, taken in a trial of the OX40 agonist ivuxolimab. The sequence derives from an adult with an advanced solid tumor such as melanoma, head and neck, liver or kidney cancer. V gene TRBV29-1 combines with J gene TRBJ1-2; perhaps TRBD1 as D (6 bases). CDR3: CSVGSHDRLSYGYTF. The CDR3 nucleotides read TGCAGCGTTGGGTCCCATGACAGGCTAAGCTATGGCTACACCTTC. The whole variable domain, remainder taken from reference TRBV29-1 and TRBJ1-2, is SAVISQKPSRDICQRGTSLTIQCQVDSQVTMMFWYRQQPGQSLTLIATANQGSEATYESGFVIDKFPISRPNLTFSTLTVSNMSPEDSSIYLCSVGSHDRLSYGYTFGSGTRLTVV.